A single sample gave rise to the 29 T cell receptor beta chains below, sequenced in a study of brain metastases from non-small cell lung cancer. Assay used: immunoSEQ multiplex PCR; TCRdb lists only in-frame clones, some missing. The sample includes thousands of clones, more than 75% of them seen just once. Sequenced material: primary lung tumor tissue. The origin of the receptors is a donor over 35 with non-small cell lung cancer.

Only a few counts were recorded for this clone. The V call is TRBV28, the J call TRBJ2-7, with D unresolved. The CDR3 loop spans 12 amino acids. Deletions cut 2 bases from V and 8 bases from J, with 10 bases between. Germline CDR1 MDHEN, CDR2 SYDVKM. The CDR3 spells CASSLELWKQYF. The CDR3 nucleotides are TGTGCCAGCAGTTTAGAGTTGTGGAAGCAGTACTTC.

The CDR3 reads CASSQSAGGQPQHF. The CDR3 coding sequence is TGTGCCAGCAGCCAATCGGCTGGCGGACAGCCCCAGCATTTT. The chain couples TRBV16 to TRBJ1-5; D unclear. V was cut by 0 bases and J by 7 bases, with 10 bases left in between. This CDR3 region has 14 residues. Germline assignment: CDR1 KGHSY and CDR2 FQNENV.

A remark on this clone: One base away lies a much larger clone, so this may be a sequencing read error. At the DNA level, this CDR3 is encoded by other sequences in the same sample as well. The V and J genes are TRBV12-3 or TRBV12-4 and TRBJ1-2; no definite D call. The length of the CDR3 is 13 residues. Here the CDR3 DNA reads TGTGCCAGCACCGTACATGTGGACTATGGCTACACCTTT. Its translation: CASTVHVDYGYTF.

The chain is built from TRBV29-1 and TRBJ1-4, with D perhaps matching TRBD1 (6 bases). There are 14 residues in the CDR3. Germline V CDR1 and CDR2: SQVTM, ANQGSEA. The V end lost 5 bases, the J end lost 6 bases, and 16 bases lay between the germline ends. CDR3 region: CSVRTGTNHEKLFF. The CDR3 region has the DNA TGCAGCGTTAGAACCGGGACAAACCATGAAAAACTGTTTTTT.

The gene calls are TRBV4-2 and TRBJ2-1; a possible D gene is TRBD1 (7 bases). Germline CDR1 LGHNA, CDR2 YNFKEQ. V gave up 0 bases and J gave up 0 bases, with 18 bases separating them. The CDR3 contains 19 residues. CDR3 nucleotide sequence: TGTGCCAGCAGCCAAGATCCCAGGGCAGGGGGGTTCTCCTACAATGAGCAGTTCTTC. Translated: CASSQDPRAGGFSYNEQFF.

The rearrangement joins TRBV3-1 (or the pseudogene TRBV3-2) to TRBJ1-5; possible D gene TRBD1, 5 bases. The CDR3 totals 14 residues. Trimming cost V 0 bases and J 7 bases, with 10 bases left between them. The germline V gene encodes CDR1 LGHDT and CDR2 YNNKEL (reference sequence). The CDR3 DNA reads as TGTGCCAGCAGCCAAGAGTCAGGGACGCAGCCCCAGCATTTT. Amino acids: CASSQESGTQPQHF.

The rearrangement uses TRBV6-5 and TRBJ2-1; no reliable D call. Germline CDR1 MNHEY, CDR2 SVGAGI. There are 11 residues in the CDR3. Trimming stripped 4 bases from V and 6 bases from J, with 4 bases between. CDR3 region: CASSSSNEQFF. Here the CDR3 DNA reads TGTGCCAGCAGTTCTAGCAATGAGCAGTTCTTC.

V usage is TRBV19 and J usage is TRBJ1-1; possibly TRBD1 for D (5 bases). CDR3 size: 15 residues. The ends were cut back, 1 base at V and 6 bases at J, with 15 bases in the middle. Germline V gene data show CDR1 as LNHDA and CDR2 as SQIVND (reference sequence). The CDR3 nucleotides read TGTGCCAGTAGTATAGGGGGCAGGTTTGGGGCTGAAGCTTTCTTT. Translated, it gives CASSIGGRFGAEAFF.

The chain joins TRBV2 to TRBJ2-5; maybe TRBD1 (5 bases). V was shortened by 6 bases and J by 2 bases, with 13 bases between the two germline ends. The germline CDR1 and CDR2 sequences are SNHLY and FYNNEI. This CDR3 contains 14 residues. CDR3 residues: CASSLITGQETQYF. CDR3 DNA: TGTGCCAGCAGCTTAATAACAGGACAAGAGACCCAGTACTTC.

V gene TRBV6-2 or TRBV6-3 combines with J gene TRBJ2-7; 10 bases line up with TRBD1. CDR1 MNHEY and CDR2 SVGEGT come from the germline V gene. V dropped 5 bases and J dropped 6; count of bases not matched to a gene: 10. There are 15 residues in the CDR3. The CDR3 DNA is TGTGCCAGCAGTCGCATGGGACAGGGGACGGGCGAGCAGTACTTC. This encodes CASSRMGQGTGEQYF.

The chain's CDR3 is CASSSGQMNTEAFF. CDR3 coding DNA: TGTGCCAGCTCGTCGGGACAGATGAACACTGAAGCTTTCTTT. The chain links TRBV18 to TRBJ1-1, with TRBD1 matching over 7 bases. Germline values: CDR1 KGHSH, CDR2 LQKENI. The CDR3 sequence is 14 residues long. Trimming at V came to 6 bases and at J to 0 bases, leaving 4 bases not matched to a gene.

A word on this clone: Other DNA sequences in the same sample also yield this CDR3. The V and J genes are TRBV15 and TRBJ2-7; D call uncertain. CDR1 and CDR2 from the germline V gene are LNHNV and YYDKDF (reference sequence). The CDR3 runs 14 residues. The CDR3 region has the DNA TGTGCCACCAGCAGAGATAGGCAGACCTACGAGCAGTATGTC. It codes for CATSRDRQTYEQYV.

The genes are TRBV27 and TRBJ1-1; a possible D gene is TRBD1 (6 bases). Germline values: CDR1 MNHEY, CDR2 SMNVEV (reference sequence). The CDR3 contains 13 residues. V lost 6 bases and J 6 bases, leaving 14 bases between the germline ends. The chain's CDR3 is CASRLTGSPEAFF. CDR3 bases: TGTGCCAGCAGGCTAACAGGGTCTCCTGAAGCTTTCTTT.

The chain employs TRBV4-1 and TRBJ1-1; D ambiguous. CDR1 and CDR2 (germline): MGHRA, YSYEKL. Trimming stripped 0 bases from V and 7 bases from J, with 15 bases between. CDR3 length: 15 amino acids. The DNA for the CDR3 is TGCGCCAGCAGCCAAGATCGGCATTTGTGGATTGAAGCTTTCTTT. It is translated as CASSQDRHLWIEAFF.

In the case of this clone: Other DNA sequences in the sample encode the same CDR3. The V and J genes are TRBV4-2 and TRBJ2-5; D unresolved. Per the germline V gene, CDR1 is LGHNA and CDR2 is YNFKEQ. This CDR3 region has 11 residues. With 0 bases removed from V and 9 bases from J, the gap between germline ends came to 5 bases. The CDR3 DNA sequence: TGTGCCAGCAGCCAAGATGGGGCCCAGTACTTC. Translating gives CASSQDGAQYF.

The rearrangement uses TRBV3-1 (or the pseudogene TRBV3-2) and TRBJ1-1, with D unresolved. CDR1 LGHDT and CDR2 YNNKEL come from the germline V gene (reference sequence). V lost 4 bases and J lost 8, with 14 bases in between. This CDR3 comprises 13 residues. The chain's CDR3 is CASSLTAPGEAFF. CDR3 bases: TGTGCCAGCAGCCTCACCGCCCCAGGCGAAGCTTTCTTT.

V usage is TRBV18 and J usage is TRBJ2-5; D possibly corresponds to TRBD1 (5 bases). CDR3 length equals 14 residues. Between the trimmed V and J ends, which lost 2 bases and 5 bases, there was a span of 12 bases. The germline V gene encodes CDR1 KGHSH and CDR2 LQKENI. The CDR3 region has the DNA TGTGCCAGCTCACCAGAGAAGGGGCGGGAGACCCAGTACTTC. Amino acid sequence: CASSPEKGRETQYF.

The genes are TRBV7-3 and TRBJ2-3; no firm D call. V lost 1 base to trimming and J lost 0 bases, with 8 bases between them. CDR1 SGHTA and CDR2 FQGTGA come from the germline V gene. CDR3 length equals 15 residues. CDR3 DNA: TGTGCCAGCAGCTTAAACGGGCATAGCACAGATACGCAGTATTTT. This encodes CASSLNGHSTDTQYF.

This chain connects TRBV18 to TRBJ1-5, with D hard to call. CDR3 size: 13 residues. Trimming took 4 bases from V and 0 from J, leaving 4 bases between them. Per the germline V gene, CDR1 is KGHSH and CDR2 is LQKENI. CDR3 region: CASSQDSNQPQHF. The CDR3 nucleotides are TGTGCCAGCTCACAGGATAGCAATCAGCCCCAGCATTTT.

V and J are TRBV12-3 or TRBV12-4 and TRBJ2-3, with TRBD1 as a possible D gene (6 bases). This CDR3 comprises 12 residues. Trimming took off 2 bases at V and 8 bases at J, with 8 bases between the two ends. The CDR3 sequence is CASSLQGITQYF. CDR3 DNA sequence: TGTGCCAGCAGTTTACAGGGGATTACGCAGTATTTT.

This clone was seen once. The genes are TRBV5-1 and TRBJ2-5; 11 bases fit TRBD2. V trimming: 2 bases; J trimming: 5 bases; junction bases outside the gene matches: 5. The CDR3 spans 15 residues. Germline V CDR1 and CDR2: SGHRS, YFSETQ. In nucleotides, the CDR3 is TGCGCCAGCAGCTTTAGCGGGGGGGCCGATGAGACCCAGTACTTC. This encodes CASSFSGGADETQYF.

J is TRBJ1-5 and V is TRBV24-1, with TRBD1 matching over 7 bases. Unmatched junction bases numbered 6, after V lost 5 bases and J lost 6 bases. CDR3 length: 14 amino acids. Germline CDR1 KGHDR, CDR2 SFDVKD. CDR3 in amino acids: CATSATGDVQPQHF. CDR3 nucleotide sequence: TGTGCCACCAGTGCAACAGGGGATGTTCAGCCCCAGCATTTT.

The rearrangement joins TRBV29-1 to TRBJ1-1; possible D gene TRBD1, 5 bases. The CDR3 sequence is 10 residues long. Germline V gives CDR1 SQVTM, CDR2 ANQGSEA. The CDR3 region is CGGLNTEAFF. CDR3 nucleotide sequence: TGCGGGGGACTGAACACTGAAGCTTTCTTT.

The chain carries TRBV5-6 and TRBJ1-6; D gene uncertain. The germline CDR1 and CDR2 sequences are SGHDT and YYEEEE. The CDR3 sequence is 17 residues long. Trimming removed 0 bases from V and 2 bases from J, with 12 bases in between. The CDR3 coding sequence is TGTGCCAGCAGCTTGGGACGGCGGGATCCCTATAATTCACCCCTCCACTTT. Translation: CASSLGRRDPYNSPLHF.

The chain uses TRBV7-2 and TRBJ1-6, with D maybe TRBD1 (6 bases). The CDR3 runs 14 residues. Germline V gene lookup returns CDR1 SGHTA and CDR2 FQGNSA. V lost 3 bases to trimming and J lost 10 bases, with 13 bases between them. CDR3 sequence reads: CASSFNRVWSPLHF. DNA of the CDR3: TGTGCCAGCAGCTTTAACAGGGTTTGGTCACCCCTCCACTTT.

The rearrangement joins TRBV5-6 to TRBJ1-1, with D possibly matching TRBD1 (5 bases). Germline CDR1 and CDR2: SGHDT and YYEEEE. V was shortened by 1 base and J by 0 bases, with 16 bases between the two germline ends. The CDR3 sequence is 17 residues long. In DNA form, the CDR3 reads TGTGCCAGCAGCTTGAGGGGTGCCCTCAAGTTGAACACTGAAGCTTTCTTT. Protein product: CASSLRGALKLNTEAFF.

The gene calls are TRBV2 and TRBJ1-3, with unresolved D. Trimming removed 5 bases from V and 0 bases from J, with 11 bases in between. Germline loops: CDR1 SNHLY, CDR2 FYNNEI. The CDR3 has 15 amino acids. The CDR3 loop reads CASSSDGLSGNTIYF. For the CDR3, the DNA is TGTGCCAGCAGTTCCGACGGACTCTCTGGAAACACCATATATTTT.

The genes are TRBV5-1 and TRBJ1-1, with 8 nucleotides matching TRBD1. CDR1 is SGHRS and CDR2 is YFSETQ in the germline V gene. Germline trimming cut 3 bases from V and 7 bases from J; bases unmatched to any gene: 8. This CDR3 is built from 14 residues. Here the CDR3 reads CASSSRDRNYEAFF. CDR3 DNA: TGCGCCAGCAGCTCCCGGGACAGGAACTATGAAGCTTTCTTT.

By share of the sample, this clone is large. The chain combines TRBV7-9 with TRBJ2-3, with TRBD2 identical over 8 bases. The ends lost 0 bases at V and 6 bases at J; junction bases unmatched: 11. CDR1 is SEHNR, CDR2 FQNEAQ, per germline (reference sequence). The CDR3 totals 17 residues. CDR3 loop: CASSLAIGGGSSDTQYF. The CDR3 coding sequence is TGTGCCAGCAGCTTAGCGATCGGCGGGGGGTCCTCCGATACGCAGTATTTT.